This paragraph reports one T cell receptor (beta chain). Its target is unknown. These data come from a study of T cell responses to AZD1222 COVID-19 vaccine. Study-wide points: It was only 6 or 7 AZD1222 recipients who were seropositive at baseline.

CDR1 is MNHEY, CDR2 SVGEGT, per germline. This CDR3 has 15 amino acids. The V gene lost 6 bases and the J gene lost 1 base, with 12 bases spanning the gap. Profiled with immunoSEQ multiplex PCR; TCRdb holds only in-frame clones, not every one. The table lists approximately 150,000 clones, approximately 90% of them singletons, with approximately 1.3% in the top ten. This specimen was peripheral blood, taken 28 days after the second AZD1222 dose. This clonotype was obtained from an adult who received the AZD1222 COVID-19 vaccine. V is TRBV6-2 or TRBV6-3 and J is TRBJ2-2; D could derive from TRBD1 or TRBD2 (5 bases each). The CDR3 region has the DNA TGTGCCAGCAGCCCCTTTGGGGGGAACACCGGGGAGCTGTTTTTT. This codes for CASSPFGGNTGELFF.